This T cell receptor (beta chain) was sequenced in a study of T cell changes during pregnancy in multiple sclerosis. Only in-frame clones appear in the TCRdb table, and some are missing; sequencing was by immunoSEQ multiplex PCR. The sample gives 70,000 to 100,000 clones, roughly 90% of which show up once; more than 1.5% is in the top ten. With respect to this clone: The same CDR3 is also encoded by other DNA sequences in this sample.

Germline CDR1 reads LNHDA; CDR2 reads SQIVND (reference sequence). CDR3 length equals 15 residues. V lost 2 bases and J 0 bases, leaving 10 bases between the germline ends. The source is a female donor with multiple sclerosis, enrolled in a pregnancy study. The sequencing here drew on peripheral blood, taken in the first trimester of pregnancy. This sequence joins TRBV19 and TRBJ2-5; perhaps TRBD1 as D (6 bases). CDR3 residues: CASSIRGSYQETQYF. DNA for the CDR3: TGTGCCAGTAGTATAAGGGGGTCGTACCAAGAGACCCAGTACTTC.